This T cell receptor (beta chain) was profiled in a study of T cell responses to AZD1222 COVID-19 vaccine. General study results and limits: The number of AZD1222 recipients seropositive at baseline was only five or six. CD4 TCRs linked to vaccination spanned spike, dominating at 160-218 and 743-854.

Notes on this clone: No antigen is known for it.

Analyses pooled second doses at about 4 or about 12 weeks. TCRdb's table, derived via immunoSEQ multiplex PCR, lists solely in-frame clones and lacks some. The table has over 150,000 clones, approximately 88% seen once. Sequenced material: peripheral blood, taken 28 days after the second AZD1222 dose. The TCR sequence derives from an adult who received the AZD1222 COVID-19 vaccine.

The DNA for the CDR3 is TGTGCCAGCAGCCGTACGATCACAGGAACCGGGGAGCTGTTTTTT. Its protein is CASSRTITGTGELFF. This rearrangement joins TRBV27 to TRBJ2-2; tentatively, D is TRBD1 (5 bases). V was clipped by 6 bases and J by 5 bases, with 16 bases between them. Germline V CDR1 and CDR2: MNHEY, SMNVEV (reference sequence). The CDR3 is made up of 15 amino acids.